A selection of T cell receptor beta chains follows, all from one sample in a study of a mutant IDH1 vaccine in newly diagnosed glioma. TCRdb's copy holds only in-frame clones and misses some; the assay was immunoSEQ multiplex PCR. The profile shows roughly 32,000 clones, roughly 75% of them singletons. For these TCRs, the target antigens are not known. This sample comprised PBMCs, obtained from a glioma patient whose treatment included an IDH1 peptide vaccine. Every receptor here comes from a man aged 35-49 years with glioma. Some clones in this sample may be carry-over from other donors' samples. Both conserved end residues are part of each CDR3. Fields, in order: clone size, D gene, J gene, V gene, CDR3 DNA, CDR3 protein. A D gene is named only where the DNA matches it firmly. Only some rows state a clone size, as once, few, many or a class for expanded clones.

NA | NA | TRBJ2-7 | TRBV19 | TGTGCCAGTAGCCCGGGACACTACTACGAGCAGTACTTC | CASSPGHYYEQYF
NA | NA | TRBJ1-2 | TRBV9 | TGTGCCAGCAGCGTAGGGCTCGTCTCGGCGGTGGGGAACTATGGCTACACCTTC | CASSVGLVSAVGNYGYTF
NA | TRBD1 | TRBJ2-7 | TRBV10-3 | TGTGCCATCATGGACGGGACAGGGGGCCTCGAGCAGTACTTC | CAIMDGTGGLEQYF
NA | NA | TRBJ1-1 | TRBV7-8 | TGTGCCAGCAGCTTAGTGGGGTGGTCCACTGAAGCTTTCTTT | CASSLVGWSTEAFF
NA | NA | TRBJ1-1 | TRBV5-1 | TGCGCCAGCAGCAAGACAGGAGTGAACACTGAAGCTTTCTTT | CASSKTGVNTEAFF
NA | NA | TRBJ2-3 | TRBV2 | TGTGCCAGCAGTGAAGAGGTCCTGAGTGTAGCAGATACGCAGTATTTT | CASSEEVLSVADTQYF
NA | NA | TRBJ1-4 | TRBV5-1 | TGCGCCAGCAGCCGAAGTGGGTGGGGCGATGAAAAACTGTTTTTT | CASSRSGWGDEKLFF
few | TRBD1 | TRBJ1-5 | TRBV19 | TGTGCCAGTAGCCCGACAGGGAATAGCAATCAGCCCCAGCATTTT | CASSPTGNSNQPQHF
NA | NA | TRBJ1-4 | TRBV7-2 | TGTGCCAGCAGCTGGCAAAGGGGGTCTAATGAAAAACTGTTTTTT | CASSWQRGSNEKLFF
few | NA | TRBJ2-7 | TRBV7-2 | TGTGCCAGCAGCTTAGGGCCGAAAGGGGTGTCTACTTACTACGAGCAGTACTTC | CASSLGPKGVSTYYEQYF
NA | NA | TRBJ2-2 | TRBV6-1 | TGTGCCAGCAGTGTCCTGGGGAGACTAGAGGTAGCCGGGGAGCTGTTTTTT | CASSVLGRLEVAGELFF
medium-sized | NA | TRBJ2-7 | TRBV27 | TGTGCCAGCAGCCCCGGGGCCTCCTACGAGCAGTACTTC | CASSPGASYEQYF
NA | NA | TRBJ1-1 | TRBV9 | TGTGCCAGCAGCCCCGGGGAAGGAAGGACTGAAGCTTTCTTT | CASSPGEGRTEAFF
NA | TRBD1 | TRBJ2-3 | TRBV5-1 | TGCGCCAGCACCCCTAGGACCCGGGACAGCGCCACAGATACGCAGTATTTT | CASTPRTRDSATDTQYF
NA | NA | TRBJ1-2 | TRBV5-4 | TGTGCCAGCAGCTTGGAGGGGGGATCCAGGACCTTC | CASSLEGGSRTF
NA | NA | TRBJ2-1 | TRBV19 | TGTGCCAGTAGTATCCCCGGAAGGGCAGGGATGAATGAGCAGTTCTTC | CASSIPGRAGMNEQFF
NA | NA | TRBJ2-5 | TRBV5-1 | TGCGCCAGCAGCTTGGCGGACAGCCAAGAGACCCAGTACTTC | CASSLADSQETQYF
NA | NA | TRBJ2-2 | TRBV19 | TGTGCCAGTAGTATAGGGGGGGGCAGCGGGGAGCTGTTTTTT | CASSIGGGSGELFF
NA | NA | TRBJ2-7 | TRBV5-1 | TGCGCCAGCAGCTTGGAACGGACCTACGAGCAGTACTTC | CASSLERTYEQYF
once | NA | TRBJ2-6 | TRBV25-1 | TGTGCCAGCAGTGACCAGGGGGGGGCCAACGTCCTGACTTTC | CASSDQGGANVLTF
few | NA | TRBJ1-1 | TRBV27 | TGTGCCAGCAGTGTGGGACGGAAGAACACTGAAGCTTTCTTT | CASSVGRKNTEAFF
NA | NA | TRBJ2-3 | TRBV11-2 | TGTGCCAGCAGCGTACGCTGGGGCACAGATACGCAGTATTTT | CASSVRWGTDTQYF
NA | NA | TRBJ1-1 | TRBV2 | TGTGCCAGCACTACGATGAACACTGAAGCTTTCTTT | CASTTMNTEAFF
NA | NA | TRBJ1-2 | TRBV15 | TGTGCCACCAGCAGAGACCCATCCTATATCGGCTACACCTTC | CATSRDPSYIGYTF
NA | TRBD2 | TRBJ2-5 | TRBV5-6 | TGTGCCAGCAGCTCCCCCATAGCGGGGGGGAAGACCCAGTACTTC | CASSSPIAGGKTQYF
NA | NA | TRBJ2-5 | TRBV2 | TGTGCCAGCAATGCCAGATACCAAGAGACCCAGTACTTC | CASNARYQETQYF
NA | TRBD1 | TRBJ1-5 | TRBV30 | TGTGCCTGGAGCGGGACAGTAGGTCAGCCCCAGCATTTT | CAWSGTVGQPQHF
NA | NA | TRBJ1-5 | TRBV19 | TGTGCCAGTAGTCCCGCCCCCTGGGGCAGCCAGCCCCAGCATTTT | CASSPAPWGSQPQHF
NA | TRBD1 | TRBJ1-1 | TRBV2 | TGTGCCAGCAGTGGACAGGGGGCATTGAACACTGAAGCTTTCTTT | CASSGQGALNTEAFF
NA | NA | TRBJ2-2 | TRBV30 | TGTGCCCAGGGGGGCGGAACCGGGGAGCTGTTTTTT | CAQGGGTGELFF
NA | TRBD2 | TRBJ2-1 | TRBV7-2 | TGTGCCAGCAGCCCCGACCAGCGGGGCTACAATGAGCAGTTCTTC | CASSPDQRGYNEQFF
NA | NA | TRBJ2-7 | TRBV5-4 | TGTGCCAGCAGCTTAATCCGGGACCGCGTCTACGAGCAGTACTTC | CASSLIRDRVYEQYF
NA | NA | TRBJ1-1 | TRBV18 | TGTGCCAGCTCCGTGGACGGGATGAACACTGAAGCTTTCTTT | CASSVDGMNTEAFF
once | NA | TRBJ1-3 | TRBV5-1 | TGCGCCAGCAGCTCTCCCCGGACTGGAGGAAACACCATATATTTT | CASSSPRTGGNTIYF
NA | TRBD1 | TRBJ2-7 | TRBV13 | TGTGCCAGCAGCTCTCGAAGAGCTACAGGGGCCTACGAGCAGTACTTC | CASSSRRATGAYEQYF
few | TRBD2 | TRBJ2-3 | TRBV5-1 | TGCGCGACTGGGCCTAGCGGGGGGAGCACAGATACGCAGTATTTT | CATGPSGGSTDTQYF
few | NA | TRBJ1-1 | TRBV11-2 | TGTGCCAGCAGCCCTAGGGGGGGGTTCCCTTTTGAAGCTTTCTTT | CASSPRGGFPFEAFF
NA | NA | TRBJ2-7 | TRBV28 | TGTGCCAGCAGCCTAACGGGCTACGAGCAGTACTTC | CASSLTGYEQYF
NA | NA | TRBJ1-1 | TRBV5-4 | TGTGCCAGCAGCTTCGTTCCGGGGAACACTGAAGCTTTCTTT | CASSFVPGNTEAFF
once | TRBD1 | TRBJ1-4 | TRBV19 | TGTGCCAGTAGAGAACAGGGGTCGTTTGAAAAACTGTTTTTT | CASREQGSFEKLFF
NA | NA | TRBJ1-4 | TRBV5-6 | TGTGCCAGCAGCTTTGATCCGGGGCGGTCTAATGAAAAACTGTTTTTT | CASSFDPGRSNEKLFF
NA | NA | TRBJ1-3 | TRBV13 | TGTGCCAGCAGCTTAGGCGGGTCTGGAAACACCATATATTTT | CASSLGGSGNTIYF